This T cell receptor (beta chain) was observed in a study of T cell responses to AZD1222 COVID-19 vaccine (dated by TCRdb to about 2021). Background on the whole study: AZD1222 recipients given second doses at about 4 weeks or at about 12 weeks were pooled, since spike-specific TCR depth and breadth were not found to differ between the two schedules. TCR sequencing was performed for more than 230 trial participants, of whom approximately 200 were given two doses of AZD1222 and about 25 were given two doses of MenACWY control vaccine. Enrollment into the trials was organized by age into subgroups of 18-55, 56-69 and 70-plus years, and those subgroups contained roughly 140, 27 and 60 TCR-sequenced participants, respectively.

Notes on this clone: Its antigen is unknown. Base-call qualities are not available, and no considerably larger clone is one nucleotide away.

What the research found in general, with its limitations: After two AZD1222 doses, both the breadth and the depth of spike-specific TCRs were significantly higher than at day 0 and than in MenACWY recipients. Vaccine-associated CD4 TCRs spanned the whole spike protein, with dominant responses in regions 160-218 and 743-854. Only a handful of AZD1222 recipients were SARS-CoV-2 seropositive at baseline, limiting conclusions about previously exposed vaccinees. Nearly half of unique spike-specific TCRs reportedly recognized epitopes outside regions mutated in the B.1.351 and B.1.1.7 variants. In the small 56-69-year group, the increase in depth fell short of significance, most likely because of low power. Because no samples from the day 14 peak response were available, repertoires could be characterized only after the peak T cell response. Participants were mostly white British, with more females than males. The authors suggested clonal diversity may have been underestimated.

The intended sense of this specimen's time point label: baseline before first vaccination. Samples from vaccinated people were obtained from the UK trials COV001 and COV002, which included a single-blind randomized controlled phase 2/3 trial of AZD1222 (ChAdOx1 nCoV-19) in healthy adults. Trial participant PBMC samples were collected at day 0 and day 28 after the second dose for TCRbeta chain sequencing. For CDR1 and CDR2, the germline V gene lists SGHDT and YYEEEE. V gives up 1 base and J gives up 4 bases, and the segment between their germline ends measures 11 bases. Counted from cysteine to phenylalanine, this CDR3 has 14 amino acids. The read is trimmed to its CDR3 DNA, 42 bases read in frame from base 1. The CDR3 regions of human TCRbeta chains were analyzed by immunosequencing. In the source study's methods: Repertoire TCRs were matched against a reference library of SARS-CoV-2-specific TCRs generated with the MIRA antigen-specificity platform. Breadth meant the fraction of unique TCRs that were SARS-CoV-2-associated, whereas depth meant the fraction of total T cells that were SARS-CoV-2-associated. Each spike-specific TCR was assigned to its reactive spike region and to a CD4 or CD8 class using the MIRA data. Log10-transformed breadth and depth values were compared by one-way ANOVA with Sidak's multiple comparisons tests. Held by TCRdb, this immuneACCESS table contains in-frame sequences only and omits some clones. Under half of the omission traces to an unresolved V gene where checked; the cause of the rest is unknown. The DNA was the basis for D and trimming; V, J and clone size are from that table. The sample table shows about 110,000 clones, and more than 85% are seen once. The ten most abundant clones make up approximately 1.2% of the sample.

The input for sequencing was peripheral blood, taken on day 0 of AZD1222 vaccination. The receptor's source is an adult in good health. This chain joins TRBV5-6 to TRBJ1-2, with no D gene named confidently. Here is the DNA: TGTGCCAGCAGCTTGCTCCCAGGTGCCTATGGCTACACCTTC. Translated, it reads CASSLLPGAYGYTF.